These 11 T cell receptor beta chains came from one sample sequenced in a study of shared clonotypes between healthy human individuals. The assay was immunoSEQ multiplex PCR, and TCRdb's table has in-frame clones only and misses some. The data contain roughly 2.4 million clones, more than 90% of them singletons. The material sequenced was naive CD4+ T cells sorted from blood. Noted subset: CD45RA+ positively selected. The receptors stem from a man between 18 and 35 years old in good health.

The CDR3 sequence is CASSESSGRVWQFF. Written as DNA, the CDR3 is TGCGCCAGCAGTGAATCTAGCGGGAGGGTATGGCAGTTCTTC. V gene TRBV10-1 combines with J gene TRBJ2-1, with 12 bases identical to TRBD2. J was trimmed by 12 bases and V by 3 bases; bases with no gene match: 6. CDR3 length: 14 amino acids. CDR1 is WNHNN and CDR2 is SYGVQD in the germline V gene (reference sequence).

The rearrangement uses TRBV19 and TRBJ2-7; D possibly uses TRBD1 or TRBD2 (6 bases each). The CDR3 extends over 14 amino acids. The ends were cut back, 11 bases at V and 0 bases at J, with 17 bases in the middle. Germline loops: CDR1 LNHDA, CDR2 SQIVND (reference sequence). CDR3 in DNA: TGTGCCTCTCAAAGGGGGGCGACCTCCTACGAGCAGTACTTC. This encodes CASQRGATSYEQYF.

The genes are TRBV9 and TRBJ2-2; D not certain. The CDR3 totals 15 residues. The ends were cut back, 0 bases at V and 1 base at J, with 7 bases in the middle. Germline-derived CDR1 and CDR2 are SGDLS and YYNGEE. CDR3 nucleotides: TGTGCCAGCAGCGTAGGAGCCAGGAACACCGGGGAGCTGTTTTTT. It specifies CASSVGARNTGELFF.

The rearrangement uses TRBV5-6 and TRBJ2-7; either TRBD1 or TRBD2 may supply D (5 bases each). Trimming took off 3 bases at V and 6 bases at J, with 22 bases between the two ends. Germline assignment: CDR1 SGHDT and CDR2 YYEEEE. The CDR3 sequence is 16 residues long. The CDR3 DNA sequence: TGTGCCAGCAGCTCTACCCCACGACAGACCGAGGGCGAGCAGTACTTC. Encoded protein: CASSSTPRQTEGEQYF.

This chain uses TRBV14 with TRBJ1-1; weak D call: TRBD1 (5 bases). V gave up 3 bases and J gave up 10 bases, with 15 bases separating them. This CDR3 is 13 amino acids long. CDR1 and CDR2 from the germline V gene are SGHDN and FVKESK. CDR3 region: CASSQGRGGLAFF. The CDR3 DNA follows: TGTGCCAGCAGCCAGGGACGGGGTGGGTTAGCTTTCTTT.

V gene TRBV6-5 combines with J gene TRBJ1-1, with 9 bases lining up with TRBD1. This CDR3 contains 14 residues. Germline CDR1 reads MNHEY; CDR2 reads SVGAGI. The trim removed 8 bases at V and 1 base at J, leaving 5 bases unmatched. The CDR3 spells CASCRGQGNTEAFF. In nucleotides, the CDR3 is TGTGCCAGCTGCCGGGGACAGGGGAACACTGAAGCTTTCTTT.

V is TRBV6-6 and J is TRBJ2-5; D possibly uses TRBD1 or TRBD2 (5 bases each). This CDR3 comprises 13 residues. Germline lookup yields CDR1 MNHNY and CDR2 SVGAGI (reference sequence). The ends were cut back, 5 bases at V and 2 bases at J, with 9 bases in the middle. Here the CDR3 reads CASSRGPQETQYF. The CDR3 bases are TGTGCCAGCAGTAGGGGACCGCAAGAGACCCAGTACTTC.

V usage is TRBV12-5 and J usage is TRBJ2-3; perhaps TRBD2 as D (7 bases). The CDR3 is made up of 16 amino acids. V gave up 3 bases and J gave up 4 bases, with 17 bases separating them. The germline V gene has CDR1 LGHNT and CDR2 FRNRAP. The CDR3 protein is CASGLAPPGGPDTQYF. CDR3 DNA sequence: TGTGCTAGTGGTTTAGCCCCGCCGGGGGGCCCAGATACGCAGTATTTT. Full variable domain (remainder filled in from reference TRBV12-5 and TRBJ2-3): DARVTQTPRHKVTEMGQEVTMRCQPILGHNTVFWYRQTMMQGLELLAYFRNRAPLDDSGMPKDRFSAEMPDATLATLKIQPSEPRDSAVYFCASGLAPPGGPDTQYFGPGTRLTVL.

The chain uses TRBV28 and TRBJ2-7, with 8 bases matching TRBD2. Germline CDR1 and CDR2: MDHEN and SYDVKM. CDR3 length: 13 residues. V was pared by 7 bases and J by 3 bases, with 5 bases of the junction left unmatched. DNA for the CDR3: TGTGCCAGCACGGCGGGGGGTATCTACGAGCAGTACTTC. Amino acid sequence: CASTAGGIYEQYF.

V is TRBV5-4 and J is TRBJ2-2; D uncertain. Germline V lookup: CDR1 SGHNT, CDR2 YYREEE (reference sequence). V was cut by 1 base and J by 4 bases, with 8 bases left in between. The CDR3 is 14 amino acids. CDR3 protein: CASSLKQTTGELFF. The DNA of the CDR3 is TGTGCCAGCAGCTTGAAACAGACCACCGGGGAGCTGTTTTTT.

The gene calls are TRBV5-6 and TRBJ2-3; D gene unclear. This CDR3 has 14 residues. V gave up 0 bases and J gave up 4 bases, with 9 bases separating them. CDR1 and CDR2 (germline): SGHDT, YYEEEE. The CDR3 sequence: CASSLDTWSDTQYF. CDR3 bases: TGTGCCAGCAGCTTGGATACTTGGTCAGATACGCAGTATTTT. Based on the CDR3 plus reference TRBV5-6 and TRBJ2-3, the full variable domain is DAGVTQSPTHLIKTRGQQVTLRCSPKSGHDTVSWYQQALGQGPQFIFQYYEEEERQRGNFPDRFSGHQFPNYSSELNVNALLLGDSALYLCASSLDTWSDTQYFGPGTRLTVL.